These 19 T cell receptor beta chains share one sample of origin, sequenced in a study of cytomegalovirus exposure and HLA in healthy donors. Researchers ran the PCR with 60 Vbeta and 13 Jbeta primers. Here immunoSEQ multiplex PCR was the method, and the copy in TCRdb shows in-frame clones only, minus some. This table has some 200,000 clones, 55% to 65% appearing once. The sample consisted of PBMCs. These receptors all stem from a middle-aged man in good health and CMV-seronegative.

The J gene is TRBJ2-7, the V gene TRBV5-6, with TRBD1 matching 10 bases. CDR3 length equals 14 residues. V lost 5 bases to trimming and J lost 5 bases; unmatched junction nucleotides: 7. Germline V lookup: CDR1 SGHDT, CDR2 YYEEEE. CDR3 coding DNA: TGTGCCAGCAGATTCCGGGACAGGGGCCACGAGCAGTACTTC. This sequence encodes CASRFRDRGHEQYF.

This clone has a handful of counts. This chain links TRBV6-5 with TRBJ2-7, with 8 bases matching TRBD1. The ends lost 5 bases at V and 12 bases at J; junction bases unmatched: 9. The CDR3 contains 12 residues. CDR1 and CDR2 from the germline V gene are MNHEY and SVGAGI. The CDR3 bases are TGTGCCAGCAGTCAGGGACAGGTCGTATGGTACTTC. Residues: CASSQGQVVWYF.

The sample holds a few counts of this clone. V and J are TRBV21-1 and TRBJ2-5; the DNA was not compared with TRBD1, the D call given in the table. TRBV21-1 is marked as a pseudogene. The CDR3 is 15 residues long. The DNA of the CDR3 is TGTGCCAGCACCACCACAGGGGGCATAGAAGAGACCCAGTACTTC. This codes for CASTTTGGIEETQYF.

The chain is built from TRBV4-2 and TRBJ1-4; the D gene is possibly TRBD1 (5 bases). The CDR3 runs to 13 residues. CDR1 LGHNA and CDR2 YNFKEQ come from the germline V gene. V shed 5 bases and J shed 6 bases, with 10 bases lying between them. In DNA, the CDR3 is TGTGCCAGCAGCTCCCGGGGGGATGAAAAACTGTTTTTT. Protein: CASSSRGDEKLFF.

V and J are TRBV5-4 and TRBJ1-4; TRBD1 agrees at 10 bases. The CDR3 has 16 amino acids. V was pared by 0 bases and J by 7 bases, with 6 bases of the junction left unmatched. Germline CDR1 and CDR2: SGHNT and YYREEE (reference sequence). The DNA of the CDR3 is TGTGCCAGCAGCTTGGCCGGGACAGGGGTGAGTGAAAAACTGTTTTTT. Its translation: CASSLAGTGVSEKLFF.

This clone occurred a few times. V is TRBV18 and J is TRBJ2-7; TRBD1 aligns across 7 bases. Germline CDR1 KGHSH, CDR2 LQKENI. The length of the CDR3 is 14 residues. The trim removed 6 bases at V and 0 bases at J, leaving 5 bases unmatched. CDR3 nucleotides: TGTGCCAGCTCCACCGGGACAGTCTCCTACGAGCAGTACTTC. As protein: CASSTGTVSYEQYF.

The V call is TRBV29-1, the J call TRBJ2-3; TRBD2 aligns across 16 bases. CDR3 size: 18 residues. V dropped 5 bases and J dropped 2; count of bases not matched to a gene: 10. The germline CDR1 and CDR2 sequences are SQVTM and ANQGSEA. CDR3 in amino acids: CSVTGTSGRALITDTQYF. The CDR3 coding sequence is TGCAGCGTTACCGGGACTAGCGGGAGGGCCTTGATCACAGATACGCAGTATTTT.

This chain connects TRBV6-5 to TRBJ1-2; no clear D gene. CDR1 is MNHEY and CDR2 is SVGAGI in the germline V gene. V was trimmed by 8 bases and J by 2 bases, leaving 12 bases between them. CDR3 length equals 13 residues. DNA of the CDR3: TGTGCCAGCGTCGACACCTTGAACTATGGCTACACCTTC. Translated, it gives CASVDTLNYGYTF.

This clone was detected only a few times. V gene TRBV19 combines with J gene TRBJ2-1, with D perhaps TRBD2 (6 bases). The germline CDR1 and CDR2 sequences are LNHDA and SQIVND (reference sequence). V lost 8 bases to trimming and J lost 3 bases, with 14 bases between them. The CDR3 consists of 14 residues. In DNA form, the CDR3 reads TGTGCCAGTGCCCGGGACTCGCTCTACAATGAGCAGTTCTTC. Its translation is CASARDSLYNEQFF.

V is TRBV7-2 and J is TRBJ2-1; 11 bases match TRBD1. The CDR3 has 14 amino acids. After removal of 5 bases from V and 12 bases from J, the junction contained 9 bases not matched to a gene. Looked up from germline, CDR1 is SGHTA and CDR2 is FQGNSA. CDR3 coding DNA: TGTGCCAGCAGCCCCGGGACAGGGGGGAGTGTGCAGTTCTTC. Its protein is CASSPGTGGSVQFF.

This chain links TRBV5-4 with TRBJ1-1; no clear D. The CDR3 totals 15 residues. Between the trimmed V and J ends, which lost 3 bases and 1 base, there was a span of 13 bases. From germline, CDR1 is SGHNT and CDR2 YYREEE (reference sequence). CDR3 region: CASSSRLGKNTEAFF. CDR3 sequence (DNA): TGTGCCAGCAGCTCGCGCTTGGGCAAGAACACTGAAGCTTTCTTT.

The chain employs TRBV30 and TRBJ1-1; a weak D match, TRBD1 (6 bases). Deletions cut 5 bases from V and 1 base from J, with 26 bases between. CDR1 is GTSNPN and CDR2 is SVGIG in the germline V gene (reference sequence). This CDR3 contains 18 residues. CDR3 sequence: CAWETPPGQGRGNTEAFF. As DNA, the CDR3 is TGTGCCTGGGAAACGCCCCCTGGGCAGGGGAGAGGGAACACTGAAGCTTTCTTT.

This chain links TRBV18 with TRBJ1-4; D not certain. Germline lookup yields CDR1 KGHSH and CDR2 LQKENI. The CDR3 has 15 residues. Trimming removed 6 bases at V and 0 bases at J, with 11 bases between. The chain's CDR3 is CASSPEVATNEKLFF. In DNA, the CDR3 is TGTGCCAGCTCCCCGGAGGTTGCAACTAATGAAAAACTGTTTTTT. The whole variable domain, filled in from reference TRBV18 and TRBJ1-4, reads NAGVMQNPRHLVRRRGQEARLRCSPMKGHSHVYWYRQLPEEGLKFMVYLQKENIIDESGMPKERFSAEFPKEGPSILRIQQVVRGDSAAYFCASSPEVATNEKLFFGSGTQLSVL.

The chain couples TRBV18 to TRBJ1-5; 8 positions match TRBD1. Germline trimming cut 3 bases from V and 1 base from J; bases unmatched to any gene: 2. The germline gives CDR1 KGHSH, CDR2 LQKENI. There are 15 residues in the CDR3. CDR3 loop: CASSPQGASNQPQHF. The CDR3 coding sequence is TGTGCCAGCTCACCCCAGGGGGCAAGCAATCAGCCCCAGCATTTT.

This clone was seen a handful of times. The gene calls are TRBV18 and TRBJ1-1; TRBD1 matches at 10 bases. CDR3 length: 15 residues. V shed 3 bases and J 6 bases; nucleotides not matched to a gene: 7. Germline V gene lookup returns CDR1 KGHSH and CDR2 LQKENI. The CDR3 is CASSPAGTGVPEAFF. In DNA form, the CDR3 reads TGTGCCAGCTCACCGGCCGGGACAGGGGTACCTGAAGCTTTCTTT. Full variable domain (outside the CDR3, taken from reference TRBV18 and TRBJ1-1): NAGVMQNPRHLVRRRGQEARLRCSPMKGHSHVYWYRQLPEEGLKFMVYLQKENIIDESGMPKERFSAEFPKEGPSILRIQQVVRGDSAAYFCASSPAGTGVPEAFFGQGTRLTVV.

The chain joins TRBV5-1 to TRBJ2-5, with TRBD2 matching 9 bases. The CDR3 has 14 amino acids. J lost 4 bases, V lost 1 base, and 2 bases had no gene match. Germline assignment: CDR1 SGHRS and CDR2 YFSETQ. CDR3 amino acids: CASSLIAGAETQYF. The CDR3 DNA sequence: TGCGCCAGCAGCTTGATAGCGGGAGCAGAGACCCAGTACTTC.

In its sample, this clone was seen a few times. The chain recombines TRBV19 with TRBJ2-3, with D possibly being TRBD2 (7 bases). CDR1 and CDR2 from the germline V gene are LNHDA and SQIVND (reference sequence). The CDR3 runs to 16 residues. The V gene lost 4 bases and the J gene lost 8 bases, with 22 bases spanning the gap. The CDR3 DNA reads as TGTGCCAGTAGTACGTCTTCTAGGGGGGGCACCACTACGCAGTATTTT. The encoded protein is CASSTSSRGGTTTQYF.

This chain uses TRBV28 with TRBJ1-2, with 8 bases that match TRBD1. J lost 4 bases, V lost 5 bases, and 9 bases had no gene match. Germline CDR1 is MDHEN and CDR2 is SYDVKM. The CDR3 is 15 amino acids. In DNA, the CDR3 is TGTGCCAGCAGTCCAGGGACCACAGGGGGCTATGGCTACACCTTC. Protein: CASSPGTTGGYGYTF.

This sequence joins TRBV28 and TRBJ2-7; no firm D call. This CDR3 is 12 amino acids long. The ends were cut back, 5 bases at V and 2 bases at J, with 7 bases in the middle. Germline CDR1 and CDR2: MDHEN and SYDVKM. CDR3 sequence: CASSTPAYEQYF. The CDR3 DNA sequence: TGTGCCAGCAGTACGCCAGCCTACGAGCAGTACTTC.